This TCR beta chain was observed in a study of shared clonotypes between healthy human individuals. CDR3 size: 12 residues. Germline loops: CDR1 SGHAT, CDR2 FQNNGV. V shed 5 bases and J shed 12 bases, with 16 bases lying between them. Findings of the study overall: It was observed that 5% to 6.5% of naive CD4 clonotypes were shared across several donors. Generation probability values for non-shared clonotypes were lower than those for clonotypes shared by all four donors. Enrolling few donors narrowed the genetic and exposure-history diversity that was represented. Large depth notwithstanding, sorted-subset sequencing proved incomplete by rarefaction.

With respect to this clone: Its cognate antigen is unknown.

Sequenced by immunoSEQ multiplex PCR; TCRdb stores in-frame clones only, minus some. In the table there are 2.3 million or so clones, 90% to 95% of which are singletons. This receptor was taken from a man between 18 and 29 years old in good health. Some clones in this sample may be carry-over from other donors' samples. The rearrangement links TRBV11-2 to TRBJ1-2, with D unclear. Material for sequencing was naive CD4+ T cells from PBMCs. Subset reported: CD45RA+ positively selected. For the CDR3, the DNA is TGTGCCAGCAGCCAAACAGACTCGGGGAACACCTTC. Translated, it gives CASSQTDSGNTF.